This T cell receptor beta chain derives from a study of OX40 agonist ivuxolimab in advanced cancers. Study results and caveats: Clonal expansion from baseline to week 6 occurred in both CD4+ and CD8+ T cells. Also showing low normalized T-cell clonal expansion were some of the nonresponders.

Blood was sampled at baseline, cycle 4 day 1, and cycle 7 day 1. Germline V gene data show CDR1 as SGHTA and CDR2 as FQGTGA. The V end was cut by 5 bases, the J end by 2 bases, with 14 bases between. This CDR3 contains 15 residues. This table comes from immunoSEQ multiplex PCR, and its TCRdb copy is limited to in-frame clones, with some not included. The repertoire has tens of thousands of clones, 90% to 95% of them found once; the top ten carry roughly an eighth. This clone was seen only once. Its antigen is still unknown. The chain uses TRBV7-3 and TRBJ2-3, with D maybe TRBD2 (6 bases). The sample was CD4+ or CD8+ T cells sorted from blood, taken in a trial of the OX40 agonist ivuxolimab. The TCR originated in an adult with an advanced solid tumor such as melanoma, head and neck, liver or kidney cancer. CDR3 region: CASSLGTVFTDTQYF. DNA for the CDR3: TGTGCCAGCAGCCTCGGGACTGTATTCACAGATACGCAGTATTTT.